Listed here is a single T cell receptor (beta chain). What it binds is unknown. The data belong to a study of T cells in localized non-small cell lung cancer. Regarding the study as a whole: Among the top 100 tumor clones, a median about 52 appeared in adjacent lung. Higher blood T cell density went with longer overall survival. Compared with tumor, uninvolved adjacent lung displayed greater T cell clonality, ranking highest overall.

CDR1 and CDR2 (germline): SEHNR, FQNEAQ (reference sequence). Trimming removed 1 base from V and 3 bases from J; junction bases left unmatched: 8. The CDR3 spans 17 residues. Libraries were prepared by immunoSEQ multiplex PCR; TCRdb keeps only in-frame clonotypes and omits some of them. Of 70,000 or so clones listed, 70% to 85% are singletons. The sequence derives from a female donor of 60 years or more with stage I lung adenocarcinoma. The V and J genes are TRBV7-9 and TRBJ2-3, with 9 bases matching TRBD1. Sequencing was performed on peripheral blood, taken before any cancer treatment. The CDR3 region is CASSLGAGQGPTDTQYF. The CDR3 DNA is TGTGCCAGCAGCTTAGGAGCCGGACAGGGGCCGACAGATACGCAGTATTTT.